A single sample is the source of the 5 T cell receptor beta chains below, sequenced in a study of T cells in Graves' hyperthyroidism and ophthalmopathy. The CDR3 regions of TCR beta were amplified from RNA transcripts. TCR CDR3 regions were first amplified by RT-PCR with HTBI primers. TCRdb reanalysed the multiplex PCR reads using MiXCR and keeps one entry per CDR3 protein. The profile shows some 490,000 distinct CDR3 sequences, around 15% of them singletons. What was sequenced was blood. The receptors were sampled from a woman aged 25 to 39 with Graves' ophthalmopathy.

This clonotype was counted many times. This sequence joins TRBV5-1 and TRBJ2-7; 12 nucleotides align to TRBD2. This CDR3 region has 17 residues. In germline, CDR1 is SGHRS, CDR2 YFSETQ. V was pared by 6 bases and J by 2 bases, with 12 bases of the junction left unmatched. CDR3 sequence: CASTWSGTSGRAYEQYF. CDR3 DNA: TGCGCCAGCACCTGGTCCGGGACTAGCGGGCGTGCCTACGAGCAGTACTTC.

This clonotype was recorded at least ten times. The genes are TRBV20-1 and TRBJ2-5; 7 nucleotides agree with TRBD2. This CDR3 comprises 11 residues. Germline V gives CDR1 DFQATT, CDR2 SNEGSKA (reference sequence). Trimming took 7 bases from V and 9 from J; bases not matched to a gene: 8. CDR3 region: CSGEGPGAQYF. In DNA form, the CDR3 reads TGCAGTGGGGAGGGGCCGGGGGCCCAGTACTTC.

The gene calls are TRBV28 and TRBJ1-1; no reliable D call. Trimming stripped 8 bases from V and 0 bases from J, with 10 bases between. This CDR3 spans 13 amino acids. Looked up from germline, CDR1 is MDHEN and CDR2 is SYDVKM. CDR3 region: CASGGILNTEAFF. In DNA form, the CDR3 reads TGTGCCAGCGGAGGGATATTGAACACTGAAGCTTTCTTT.

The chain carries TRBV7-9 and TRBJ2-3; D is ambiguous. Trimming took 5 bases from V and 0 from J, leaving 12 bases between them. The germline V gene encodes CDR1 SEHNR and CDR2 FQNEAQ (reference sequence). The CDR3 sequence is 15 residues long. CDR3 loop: CASSTQSISTDTQYF. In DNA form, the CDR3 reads TGTGCCAGCAGCACACAGAGTATAAGCACAGATACGCAGTATTTT.

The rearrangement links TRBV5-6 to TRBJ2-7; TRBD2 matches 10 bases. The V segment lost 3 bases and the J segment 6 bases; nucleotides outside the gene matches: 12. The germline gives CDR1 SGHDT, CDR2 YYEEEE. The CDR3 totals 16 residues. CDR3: CASSSMSGRGSGEQYF. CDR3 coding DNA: TGTGCCAGCAGCTCCATGAGCGGGAGGGGGTCTGGCGAGCAGTACTTC. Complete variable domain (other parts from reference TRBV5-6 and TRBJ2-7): DAGVTQSPTHLIKTRGQQVTLRCSPKSGHDTVSWYQQALGQGPQFIFQYYEEEERQRGNFPDRFSGHQFPNYSSELNVNALLLGDSALYLCASSSMSGRGSGEQYFGPGTRLTVT.